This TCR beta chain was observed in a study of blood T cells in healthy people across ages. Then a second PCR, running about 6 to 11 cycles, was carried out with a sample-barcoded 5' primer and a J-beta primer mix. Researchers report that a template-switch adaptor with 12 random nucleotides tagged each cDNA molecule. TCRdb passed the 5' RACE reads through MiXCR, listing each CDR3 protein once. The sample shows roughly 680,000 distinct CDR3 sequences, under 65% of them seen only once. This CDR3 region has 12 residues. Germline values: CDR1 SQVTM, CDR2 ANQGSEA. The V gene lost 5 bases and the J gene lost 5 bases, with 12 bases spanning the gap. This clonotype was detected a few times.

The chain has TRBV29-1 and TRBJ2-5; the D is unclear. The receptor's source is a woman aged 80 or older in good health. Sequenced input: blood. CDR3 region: CSVFMTVETQYF. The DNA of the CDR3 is TGCAGCGTTTTTATGACCGTGGAGACCCAGTACTTC.